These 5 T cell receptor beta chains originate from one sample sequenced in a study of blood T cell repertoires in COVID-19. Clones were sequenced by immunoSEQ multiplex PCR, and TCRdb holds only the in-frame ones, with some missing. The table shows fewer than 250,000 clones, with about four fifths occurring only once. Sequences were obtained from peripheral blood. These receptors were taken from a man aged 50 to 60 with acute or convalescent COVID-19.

The CDR3 reads CASSPRGGVDSSNLAKNIQYF. CDR3 bases: TGCGCCAGCAGCCCCCGGGGGGGGGTAGACAGTTCTAATCTAGCCAAAAACATTCAGTACTTC. V gene TRBV5-1 combines with J gene TRBJ2-4; 8 positions match TRBD2. The CDR3 is made up of 21 amino acids. The junction had 21 bases not matched to a gene; V was cut back by 4 bases and J by 0 bases. Germline lookup yields CDR1 SGHRS and CDR2 YFSETQ.

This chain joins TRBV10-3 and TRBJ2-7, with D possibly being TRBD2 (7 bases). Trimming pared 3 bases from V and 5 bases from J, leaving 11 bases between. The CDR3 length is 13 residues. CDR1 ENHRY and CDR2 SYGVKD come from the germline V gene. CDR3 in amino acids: CAISDGGLNEQYF. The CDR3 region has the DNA TGTGCCATCAGTGACGGGGGGCTGAACGAGCAGTACTTC.

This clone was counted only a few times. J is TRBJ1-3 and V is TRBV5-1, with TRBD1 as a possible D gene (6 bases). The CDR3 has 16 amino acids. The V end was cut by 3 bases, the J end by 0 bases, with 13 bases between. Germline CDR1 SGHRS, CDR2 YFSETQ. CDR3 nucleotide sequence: TGCGCCAGCAGCTCAGGGGAACTCAGCTCTGGAAACACCATATATTTT. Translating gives CASSSGELSSGNTIYF. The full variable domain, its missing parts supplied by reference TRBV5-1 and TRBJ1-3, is KAGVTQTPRYLIKTRGQQVTLSCSPISGHRSVSWYQQTPGQGLQFLFEYFSETQRNKGNFPGRFSGRQFSNSRSEMNVSTLELGDSALYLCASSSGELSSGNTIYFGEGSWLTVV.

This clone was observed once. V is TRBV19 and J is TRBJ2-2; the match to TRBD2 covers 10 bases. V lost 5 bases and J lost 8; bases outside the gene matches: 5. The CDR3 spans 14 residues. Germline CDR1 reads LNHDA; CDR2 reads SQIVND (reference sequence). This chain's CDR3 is CASSRTSGYGELFF. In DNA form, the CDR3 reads TGTGCCAGTAGTCGGACTAGCGGTTATGGGGAGCTGTTTTTT.

The CDR3: CAWSQDVRNRLRRGYTF. In DNA, the CDR3 is TGTGCCTGGTCACAGGACGTTCGAAACCGCCTTCGACGTGGCTACACCTTC. This chain links TRBV30 with TRBJ1-2; D perhaps matches TRBD1 (5 bases). Germline CDR1 and CDR2: GTSNPN and SVGIG (reference sequence). The CDR3 length is 17 residues. V was clipped by 5 bases and J by 7 bases, with 29 bases between them.